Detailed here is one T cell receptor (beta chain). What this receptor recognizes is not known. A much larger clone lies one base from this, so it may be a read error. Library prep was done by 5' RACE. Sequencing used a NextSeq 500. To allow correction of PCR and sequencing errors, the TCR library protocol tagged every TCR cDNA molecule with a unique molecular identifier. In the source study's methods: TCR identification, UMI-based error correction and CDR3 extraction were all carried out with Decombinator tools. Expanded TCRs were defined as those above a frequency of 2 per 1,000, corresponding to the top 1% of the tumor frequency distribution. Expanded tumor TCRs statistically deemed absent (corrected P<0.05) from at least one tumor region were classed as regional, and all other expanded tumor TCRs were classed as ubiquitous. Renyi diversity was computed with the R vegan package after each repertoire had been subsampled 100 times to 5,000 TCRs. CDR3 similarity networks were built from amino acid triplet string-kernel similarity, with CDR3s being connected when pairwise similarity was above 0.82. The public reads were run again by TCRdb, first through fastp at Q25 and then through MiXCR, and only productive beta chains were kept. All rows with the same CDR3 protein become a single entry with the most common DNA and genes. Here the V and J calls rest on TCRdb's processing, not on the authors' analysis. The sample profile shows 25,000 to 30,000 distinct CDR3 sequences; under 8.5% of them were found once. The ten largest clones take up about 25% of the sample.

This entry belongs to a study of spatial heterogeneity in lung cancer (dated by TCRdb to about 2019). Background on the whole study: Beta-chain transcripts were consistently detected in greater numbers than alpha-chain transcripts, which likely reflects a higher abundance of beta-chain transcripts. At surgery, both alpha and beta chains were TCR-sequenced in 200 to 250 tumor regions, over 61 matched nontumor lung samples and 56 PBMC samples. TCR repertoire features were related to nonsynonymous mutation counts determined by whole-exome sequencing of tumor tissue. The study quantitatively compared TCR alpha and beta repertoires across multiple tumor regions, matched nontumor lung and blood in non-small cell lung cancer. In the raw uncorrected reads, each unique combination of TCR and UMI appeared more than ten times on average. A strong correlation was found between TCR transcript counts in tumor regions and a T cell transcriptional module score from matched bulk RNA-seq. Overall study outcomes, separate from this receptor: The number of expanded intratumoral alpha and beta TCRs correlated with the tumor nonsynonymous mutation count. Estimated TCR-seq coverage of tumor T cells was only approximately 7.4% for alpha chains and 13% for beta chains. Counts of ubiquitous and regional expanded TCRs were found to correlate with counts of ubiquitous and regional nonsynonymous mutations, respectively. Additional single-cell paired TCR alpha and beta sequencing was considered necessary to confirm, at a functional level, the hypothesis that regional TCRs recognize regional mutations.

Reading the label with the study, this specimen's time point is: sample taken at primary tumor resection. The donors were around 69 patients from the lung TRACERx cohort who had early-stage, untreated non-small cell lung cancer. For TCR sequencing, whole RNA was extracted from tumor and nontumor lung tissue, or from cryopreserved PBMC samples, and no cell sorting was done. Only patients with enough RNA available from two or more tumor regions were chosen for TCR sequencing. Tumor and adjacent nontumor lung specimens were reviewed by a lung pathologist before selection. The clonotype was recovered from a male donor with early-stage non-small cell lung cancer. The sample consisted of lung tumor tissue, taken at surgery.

CDR3 sequence: CVSSSDRTNYGYTF. The DNA sequence is given as TGTGTCAGCAGCTCGGACAGGACTAACTATGGCTACACCTTC. The chain is assembled from TRBV7-2 and TRBJ1-2, and TRBD1 aligns with 7 junction nucleotides. The germline V gene sets CDR1 to SGHTA and CDR2 to FQGNSA. The CDR3 spans 14 residues, from the cysteine through the phenylalanine. Only CDR3 DNA remains: 42 bases, in frame from the first base. The CDR3, completed at both ends by the reference TRBV7-2 and TRBJ1-2 genes, gives the full variable domain GAGVSQSPSNKVTEKGKDVELRCDPISGHTALYWYRQSLGQGLEFLIYFQGNSAPDKSGLPSDRFSAERTGGSVSTLTIQRTQQEDSAVYLCVSSSDRTNYGYTFGSGTRLTVV.